This T cell receptor beta chain was profiled in a study of radiotherapy plus CTLA-4 blockade in lung cancer. Findings of the study overall: Some TCR clones had been derived from tumors. These clones expanded in peripheral blood after radiotherapy plus ipilimumab. Increased serum interferon-beta after radiation also reportedly predicted response strongly.

About this clone: Its antigen is unknown.

CDR3 length: 15 amino acids. Germline CDR1 and CDR2: MDHEN and SYDVKM. V was pared by 5 bases and J by 3 bases, with 13 bases between. Only in-frame clones appear in the TCRdb table, and some are missing; sequencing was by immunoSEQ multiplex PCR. Of 65,000 to 95,000 clones in the sample, about 88% were seen once. With ipilimumab providing CTLA-4 blockade, focal radiation was administered to patients who had chemo-refractory metastatic non-small-cell lung cancer. The TCR was taken from a human donor with non-small cell lung cancer who had stable disease on radiotherapy plus ipilimumab. The chain joins TRBV28 to TRBJ2-2, with D possibly being TRBD1 or TRBD2 (5 bases each). This material consisted of peripheral blood, taken from a patient treated with radiotherapy plus ipilimumab. CDR3 in DNA: TGTGCCAGCAGTCTGATGAGGGGCTACACCGGGGAGCTGTTTTTT. Protein product: CASSLMRGYTGELFF.